The present T cell receptor (beta chain) was sequenced within a study of Graves' ophthalmopathy and Graves' hyperthyroidism. Using RNA transcripts, the TCR beta CDR3 regions were amplified. Second-round multiplex PCR followed a first-round RT-PCR using HTBI primers. TCRdb analysed the multiplex PCR reads with MiXCR anew, one entry per CDR3 protein. This sample has under 400,000 distinct CDR3 sequences, with roughly 17% found just once. The CDR3 is made up of 13 amino acids. V was trimmed by 8 bases and J by 3 bases, leaving 11 bases between them. At least ten counts were recorded for this clonotype. This receptor was identified in an adult man with Graves' ophthalmopathy. V is TRBV12-3 or TRBV12-4 and J is TRBJ1-5, with unresolved D. Sequencing was carried out using peripheral blood. In nucleotides, the CDR3 is TGTGCCAGCGGCTGGGAAATCAATCAGCCCCAGCATTTT. Translating gives CASGWEINQPQHF.